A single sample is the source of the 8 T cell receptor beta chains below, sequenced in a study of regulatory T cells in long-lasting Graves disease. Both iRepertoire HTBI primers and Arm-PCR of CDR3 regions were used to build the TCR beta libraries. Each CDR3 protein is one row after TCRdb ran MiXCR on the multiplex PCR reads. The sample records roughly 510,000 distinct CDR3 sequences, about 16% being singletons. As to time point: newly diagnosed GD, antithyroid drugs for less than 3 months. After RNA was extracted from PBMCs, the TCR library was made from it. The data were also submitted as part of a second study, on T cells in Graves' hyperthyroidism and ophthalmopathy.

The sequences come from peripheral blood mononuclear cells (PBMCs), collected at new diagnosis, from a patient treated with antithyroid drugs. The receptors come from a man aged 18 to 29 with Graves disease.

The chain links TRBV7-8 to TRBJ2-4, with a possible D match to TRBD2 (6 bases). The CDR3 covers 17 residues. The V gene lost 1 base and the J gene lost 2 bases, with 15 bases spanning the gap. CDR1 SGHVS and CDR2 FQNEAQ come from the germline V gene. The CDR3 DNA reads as TGTGCCAGCAGCTTAGGTCGGGGGTTGGGAACCAAAAACATTCAGTACTTC. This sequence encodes CASSLGRGLGTKNIQYF.

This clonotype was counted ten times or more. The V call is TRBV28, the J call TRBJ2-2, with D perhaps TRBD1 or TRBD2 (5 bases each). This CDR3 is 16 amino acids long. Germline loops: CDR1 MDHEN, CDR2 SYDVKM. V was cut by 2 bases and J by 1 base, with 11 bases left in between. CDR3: CASSLGPGRNTGELFF. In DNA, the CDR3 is TGTGCCAGCAGTTTAGGTCCAGGGAGGAACACCGGGGAGCTGTTTTTT. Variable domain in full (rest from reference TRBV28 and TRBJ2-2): DVKVTQSSRYLVKRTGEKVFLECVQDMDHENMFWYRQDPGLGLRLIYFSYDVKMKEKGDIPEGYSVSREKKERFSLILESASTNQTSMYLCASSLGPGRNTGELFFGEGSRLTVL.

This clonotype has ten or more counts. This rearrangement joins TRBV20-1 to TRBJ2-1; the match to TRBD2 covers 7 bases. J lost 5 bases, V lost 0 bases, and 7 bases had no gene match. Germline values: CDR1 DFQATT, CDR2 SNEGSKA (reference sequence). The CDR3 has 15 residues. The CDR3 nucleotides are TGCAGTGCTAGAGATGGGGAGGGCCGCGACAATGAGCAGTTCTTC. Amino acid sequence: CSARDGEGRDNEQFF.

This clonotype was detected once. The CDR3 nucleotides read TGTGCCAGCAGCAGAACCGGGACAGGCAATTCACCCCTCCACTTT. This encodes CASSRTGTGNSPLHF. The V and J genes are TRBV7-2 and TRBJ1-6, with TRBD1 matching over 8 bases. Germline trimming cut 5 bases from V and 7 bases from J; bases unmatched to any gene: 7. Per the germline V gene, CDR1 is SGHTA and CDR2 is FQGNSA. The CDR3 runs to 15 residues. Full variable domain (missing parts from reference TRBV7-2 and TRBJ1-6): GAGVSQSPSNKVTEKGKDVELRCDPISGHTALYWYRQSLGQGLEFLIYFQGNSAPDKSGLPSDRFSAERTGGSVSTLTIQRTQQEDSAVYLCASSRTGTGNSPLHFGNGTRLTVT.

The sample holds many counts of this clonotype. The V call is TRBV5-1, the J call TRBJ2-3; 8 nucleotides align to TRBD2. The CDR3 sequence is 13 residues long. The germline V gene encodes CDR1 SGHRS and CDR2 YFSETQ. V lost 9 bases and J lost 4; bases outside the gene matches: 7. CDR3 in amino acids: CATQRENADTQYF. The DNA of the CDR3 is TGCGCCACACAGCGGGAGAACGCAGATACGCAGTATTTT.

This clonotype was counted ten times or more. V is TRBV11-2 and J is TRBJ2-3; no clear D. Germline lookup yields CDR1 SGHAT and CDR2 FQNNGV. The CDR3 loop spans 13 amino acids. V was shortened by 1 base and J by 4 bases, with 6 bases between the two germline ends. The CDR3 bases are TGTGCCAGCAGCTTAGTAGTTTCAGATACGCAGTATTTT. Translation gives CASSLVVSDTQYF.

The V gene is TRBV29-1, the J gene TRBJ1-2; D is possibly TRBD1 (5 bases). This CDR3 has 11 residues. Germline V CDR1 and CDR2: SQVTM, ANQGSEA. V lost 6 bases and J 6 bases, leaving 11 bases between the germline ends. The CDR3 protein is CSVPWGDGYTF. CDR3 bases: TGCAGCGTCCCCTGGGGCGATGGCTACACCTTC.

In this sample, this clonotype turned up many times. In nucleotides, the CDR3 is TGCGCCAGCAGCTTGGTGGCAGAAGAGACCCAGTACTTC. It is translated as CASSLVAEETQYF. The chain is built from TRBV5-1 and TRBJ2-5; D ambiguous. The CDR3 contains 13 residues. Germline V gives CDR1 SGHRS, CDR2 YFSETQ. Trimming shortened V by 0 bases and J by 3 bases, and 6 bases separated the two germline ends.